The 19 T cell receptor beta chains listed next were all sequenced from one sample in a study of a mutant IDH1 vaccine in newly diagnosed glioma. Time point specified: week 23, last vaccination. It was 300 ug of mutant IDH1 20-mer peptide that made up each vaccine dose, given with topical imiquimod. Clones were sequenced by immunoSEQ multiplex PCR, and TCRdb holds only the in-frame ones, with some missing. The sample has 52,000 or so clones, about four fifths seen once. What these receptors recognize is not known. The material was PBMCs, obtained from a glioma patient whose treatment included an IDH1 peptide vaccine. These receptors were taken from a man between 35 and 55 years old with glioma.

The rearrangement uses TRBV6-1 and TRBJ2-1; tentative D call: TRBD2 (6 bases). This CDR3 comprises 16 residues. Germline V lookup: CDR1 MNHNS, CDR2 SASEGT. V gave up 0 bases and J gave up 4 bases, with 13 bases separating them. This CDR3 is CASSEAVRGSYNEQFF. CDR3 DNA: TGTGCCAGCAGTGAAGCGGTCCGGGGGTCATACAATGAGCAGTTCTTC.

The rearrangement links TRBV1 to TRBJ2-1; TRBD2, the table's D call, was not compared with the DNA. TRBV1 is described as a pseudogene. This CDR3 is 16 amino acids long. This CDR3 reads CTSSLLGRRDYNEQFF. In DNA, the CDR3 is TGCACCAGCAGCCTCCTCGGACGTCGGGACTACAATGAGCAGTTCTTC.

The chain uses TRBV5-1 and TRBJ2-7; 9 nucleotides match TRBD1. Per the germline V gene, CDR1 is SGHRS and CDR2 is YFSETQ. Trimming at V came to 5 bases and at J to 3 bases, leaving 3 bases not matched to a gene. This CDR3 region has 13 residues. CDR3 bases: TGCGCCAGCAGGCAGGGACAGGGCTACGAGCAGTACTTC. It codes for CASRQGQGYEQYF.

The chain carries TRBV2 and TRBJ2-1; D possibly uses TRBD1 or TRBD2 (6 bases each). In germline, CDR1 is SNHLY, CDR2 FYNNEI. The CDR3 has 14 residues. The V and J ends lost 5 bases and 7 bases respectively, with 15 bases between them. CDR3 region: CASSRGLLNNEQFF. In nucleotides, the CDR3 is TGTGCCAGCAGTCGGGGGCTCCTTAATAATGAGCAGTTCTTC.

The chain combines TRBV14 with TRBJ1-2; D call uncertain. V shed 0 bases and J shed 4 bases, with 12 bases lying between them. Looked up from germline, CDR1 is SGHDN and CDR2 is FVKESK. There are 15 residues in the CDR3. CDR3 nucleotide sequence: TGTGCCAGCAGCCAAGATTTCGGCAGCACCTATGGCTACACCTTC. Translation gives CASSQDFGSTYGYTF.

This clone was seen a handful of times. The CDR3 is CASSYERYNSPLHF. CDR3 DNA: TGTGCCAGCAGCTATGAACGGTATAATTCACCCCTCCACTTT. The chain carries TRBV7-9 and TRBJ1-6, with no clear D. CDR1 SEHNR and CDR2 FQNEAQ come from the germline V gene (reference sequence). V was clipped by 4 bases and J by 4 bases, with 8 bases between them. The CDR3 covers 14 residues.

This sequence joins TRBV5-4 and TRBJ1-2; D is uncertain. This CDR3 comprises 14 residues. The V and J ends lost 4 bases and 2 bases respectively, with 12 bases between them. Germline V gene lookup returns CDR1 SGHNT and CDR2 YYREEE (reference sequence). The CDR3 DNA sequence: TGTGCCAGCAGCAGACCAATAGGAAACTATGGCTACACCTTC. It specifies CASSRPIGNYGYTF.

This chain connects TRBV5-6 to TRBJ1-6; tentative D call: TRBD1 (6 bases). Germline CDR1 SGHDT, CDR2 YYEEEE. The CDR3 is made up of 17 amino acids. V was shortened by 2 bases and J by 7 bases, with 19 bases between the two germline ends. CDR3 in DNA: TGTGCCAGCAGCTTTATATCCGGACAGACGAAAAATTCACCCCTCCACTTT. Residues: CASSFISGQTKNSPLHF.

In this sample, this clone turned up once. The chain links TRBV2 to TRBJ2-7; D not resolved. CDR3 length equals 13 residues. CDR1 is SNHLY and CDR2 is FYNNEI in the germline V gene. The V and J ends lost 1 base and 4 bases respectively, with 8 bases between them. The CDR3 DNA follows: TGTGCCAGCAGTGAAGTCGGCCTATACGAGCAGTACTTC. It codes for CASSEVGLYEQYF.

This chain connects TRBV4-2 to TRBJ1-2; the match to TRBD1 covers 7 bases. The CDR3 sequence is 16 residues long. V trimming: 3 bases; J trimming: 4 bases; junction bases outside the gene matches: 11. The V gene's germline CDR1 is LGHNA and CDR2 YNFKEQ. The CDR3 reads CASSQEGAGSAYGYTF. The CDR3 bases are TGTGCCAGCAGCCAGGAGGGGGCGGGTTCGGCCTATGGCTACACCTTC.

This clone was picked up one time. The chain links TRBV27 to TRBJ1-4, with 7 positions matching TRBD1. J gave up 4 bases and V 11 bases, and 10 bases lay outside the gene matches. CDR1 is MNHEY and CDR2 is SMNVEV in the germline V gene (reference sequence). The CDR3 totals 14 residues. The CDR3 nucleotides are TGTGCCTCACAAGGGGGACAGCATAATGAAAAACTGTTTTTT. Protein sequence: CASQGGQHNEKLFF.

This chain links TRBV6-6 with TRBJ1-2; the D is unclear. The CDR3 runs 15 residues. Germline-derived CDR1 and CDR2 are MNHNY and SVGAGI (reference sequence). With 5 bases removed from V and 2 bases from J, the gap between germline ends came to 15 bases. The CDR3 is CASSPTGLMNYGYTF. In nucleotides, the CDR3 is TGTGCCAGCAGTCCGACGGGATTGATGAACTATGGCTACACCTTC.

This clone was found a few times. The rearrangement uses TRBV2 and TRBJ2-7; 8 bases agree with TRBD2. Germline trimming cut 6 bases from V and 3 bases from J; bases unmatched to any gene: 7. CDR1 SNHLY and CDR2 FYNNEI come from the germline V gene. The CDR3 sequence is 14 residues long. The CDR3 nucleotides read TGTGCCAGCAGGCAAAGCGGGGGCCTCTACGAGCAGTACTTC. Its translation is CASRQSGGLYEQYF.

In DNA form, the CDR3 reads TGTGCCAGCAGCGCGGGACAGGGCTACAATCAGCCCCAGCATTTT. Translating gives CASSAGQGYNQPQHF. The V call is TRBV9, the J call TRBJ1-5; 9 bases agree with TRBD1. The CDR3 sequence is 15 residues long. The germline CDR1 and CDR2 sequences are SGDLS and YYNGEE. After removal of 3 bases from V and 3 bases from J, the junction contained 4 bases not matched to a gene.

This chain connects TRBV9 to TRBJ2-1, with a tentative D call TRBD1 (6 bases). The V end lost 0 bases, the J end lost 4 bases, and 8 bases lay between the germline ends. Germline CDR1 is SGDLS and CDR2 is YYNGEE. This CDR3 comprises 14 residues. CDR3 in DNA: TGTGCCAGCAGCGTAGAACAGGGTTACAATGAGCAGTTCTTC. Its translation: CASSVEQGYNEQFF.

The chain has TRBV6-1 and TRBJ1-5; D remains ambiguous. V was cut by 0 bases and J by 1 base, with 13 bases left in between. The CDR3 totals 17 residues. CDR1 and CDR2 from the germline V gene are MNHNS and SASEGT. In nucleotides, the CDR3 is TGTGCCAGCAGTGAAGCGCCCACCGGAGGGAGCAATCAGCCCCAGCATTTT. Protein product: CASSEAPTGGSNQPQHF.

This clone was seen more than once but under ten times. The V and J genes are TRBV29-1 and TRBJ1-5; D remains unclear. The CDR3 runs to 12 residues. Trimming shortened V by 4 bases and J by 6 bases, and 10 bases separated the two germline ends. Germline V gene lookup returns CDR1 SQVTM and CDR2 ANQGSEA. The CDR3 region is CSVGSEGQPQHF. CDR3 DNA sequence: TGCAGCGTTGGGTCCGAGGGTCAGCCCCAGCATTTT.

This chain uses TRBV10-3 with TRBJ2-2; no firm D call. Germline loops: CDR1 ENHRY, CDR2 SYGVKD. This CDR3 has 15 amino acids. Trimming took off 3 bases at V and 0 bases at J, with 8 bases between the two ends. The CDR3 DNA sequence: TGTGCCATCAGTGACGGCAGGTCGAACACCGGGGAGCTGTTTTTT. It translates to CAISDGRSNTGELFF.

V is TRBV6-6 and J is TRBJ1-2; 10 bases map to TRBD1. With V trimmed by 0 bases and J by 6 bases, 4 bases remained unmatched. CDR3 size: 15 residues. Germline values: CDR1 MNHNY, CDR2 SVGAGI (reference sequence). CDR3 nucleotide sequence: TGTGCCAGCAGTTACTCCGGGACAGGGGCTCATGGCTACACCTTC. Protein product: CASSYSGTGAHGYTF.